Listed below are T cell receptor beta chains from one sample, sequenced in a study of regulatory T cells in long-lasting Graves disease. TCRdb fed the multiplex PCR reads into MiXCR, producing one record per CDR3 protein. The data show more than 650,000 distinct CDR3 sequences, around 30% seen once. Sequencing was performed on peripheral blood mononuclear cells (PBMCs), taken when the disease was refractory, from a patient treated with antithyroid drugs. The receptors originated from a female donor with Graves disease. The CDR3 runs from the conserved cysteine through the conserved F or W. Each record gives: J gene, V gene, CDR3 protein.

TRBJ1-4 TRBV6-5 CASSYGRQGRDEKLFF
TRBJ2-5 TRBV19 CASSRLDQETQYF
TRBJ1-1 TRBV2 CASSPWGGDYTEAFF
TRBJ2-1 TRBV2 CASSDPGLAGPISYNEQFF
TRBJ2-1 TRBV11-2 CASTRTSGNNEQFF
TRBJ2-2 TRBV6-1 CASSSTSGEVGELFF
TRBJ1-2 TRBV5-1 CASSSGARGSGGYTF
TRBJ1-6 TRBV20-1 CSARGNEGLRSLLHF
TRBJ1-1 TRBV20-1 CSAPQGQLMNTEAFF
TRBJ1-2 TRBV10-3 CAISPGQGNYGYTF
TRBJ1-3 TRBV6-5 CASSYWSRTGSGNTIYF
TRBJ1-2 TRBV5-6 CASSLSAGTYGYTF
TRBJ1-1 TRBV29-1 CSTKGGLNTEAFF
TRBJ2-7 TRBV11-2 CASSEPRRTEQYF
TRBJ2-2 TRBV2 CASSVQGAIGELFF
TRBJ1-5 TRBV5-4 CASSPGTESNQPQHF
TRBJ2-2 TRBV6-2/TRBV6-3 CASSLNDGANTGELFF
TRBJ2-1 TRBV2 CASSGLAANSEQFF
TRBJ2-7 TRBV6-1 CASLRQGWSENEQYF
TRBJ2-7 TRBV7-9 CASSLPGTYEQYF
TRBJ2-1 TRBV3-1 CASSQRVAGRETQFF
TRBJ1-4 TRBV11-2 CASSHLPGQGPPERNEKLFF
TRBJ1-4 TRBV30 CAWEQSREKLFF
TRBJ2-2 TRBV6-1 CASSIRAVTGELFF
TRBJ1-6 TRBV6-1 CASSPMGQDLNSPLHF
TRBJ1-1 TRBV6-2/TRBV6-3 CASKTTGPNTEAFF
TRBJ2-2 TRBV6-1 CASRHTSLDRRNTGELFF
TRBJ2-5 TRBV12-3/TRBV12-4 CASAGQAQETQYF
TRBJ2-7 TRBV3-1 CASSQPGEQYF
TRBJ2-5 TRBV12-3/TRBV12-4 CASSSISLAGVGQETQYF
TRBJ1-4 TRBV27 CASSLYINEKLFF
TRBJ2-7 TRBV20-1 CSAQAGAGGGEQYF
TRBJ1-1 TRBV25-1 CASSPLGGHTEAFF
TRBJ1-4 TRBV28 CASSATNEKLFF
TRBJ1-5 TRBV19 CASSTGTGRNQPQHF
TRBJ1-6 TRBV12-3/TRBV12-4 CASRRRGTGDSPLHF
TRBJ1-1 TRBV3-1 CASSRSPGGTEAFF
TRBJ2-7 TRBV27 CASSRGGTGEQYF
TRBJ1-3 TRBV28 CASSGEGGVSGNTIYF
TRBJ2-5 TRBV5-6 CASSKTGTGIGRETQYF
TRBJ2-7 TRBV28 CASSAHPGTRNEQYF
TRBJ1-3 TRBV30 CAWSGGIGNTIYF